One sample yielded the 4 T cell receptor beta chains listed below, sequenced in a study of regulatory T cells in long-lasting Graves disease. Sequencing libraries for TCR beta were prepared with iRepertoire HTBI primers and Arm-PCR of CDR3 regions. MiXCR, applied by TCRdb to the multiplex PCR reads, yields one record per CDR3 protein. The data show about half a million distinct CDR3 sequences, around a fifth seen once. Sample time point: persistent/refractory GD, antithyroid drugs over 5 years with positive TRAb. RNA isolated from PBMCs was used to make the TCR library. The sample here was peripheral blood mononuclear cells (PBMCs), taken when the disease was refractory, from a patient treated with antithyroid drugs. Receptor source: a female donor with Graves disease.

This clonotype came up many times. The chain uses TRBV20-1 and TRBJ2-5; 11 nucleotides line up with TRBD2. The CDR3 extends over 16 amino acids. The V segment lost 5 bases and the J segment 4 bases; nucleotides outside the gene matches: 12. The germline gives CDR1 DFQATT, CDR2 SNEGSKA (reference sequence). CDR3 sequence: CSALPSLAGVVETQYF. The CDR3 nucleotides read TGCAGTGCTCTACCCTCACTAGCGGGAGTGGTAGAGACCCAGTACTTC.

This clonotype occurred many times. This chain connects TRBV19 to TRBJ1-5, with 7 bases identical to TRBD1. The CDR3 is made up of 17 amino acids. V was pared by 5 bases and J by 2 bases, with 12 bases of the junction left unmatched. Germline V gene sequence: CDR1 LNHDA, CDR2 SQIVND (reference sequence). The CDR3: CASSATGWDRRNQPQHF. The CDR3 coding sequence is TGTGCCAGTAGTGCTACCGGATGGGACAGACGCAATCAGCCCCAGCATTTT.

At least ten counts were recorded for this clonotype. V gene TRBV2 combines with J gene TRBJ1-1; 8 nucleotides agree with TRBD1. Germline V CDR1 and CDR2: SNHLY, FYNNEI. The trim removed 4 bases at V and 1 base at J, leaving 2 bases unmatched. The CDR3 spans 14 residues. CDR3 sequence (DNA): TGTGCCAGCAGTGGAGGGACAGGGAACACTGAAGCTTTCTTT. It translates to CASSGGTGNTEAFF.

In this sample, this clonotype turned up many times. The rearrangement joins TRBV2 to TRBJ1-2; D is perhaps TRBD1 (6 bases). The CDR3 runs to 14 residues. Germline V gene sequence: CDR1 SNHLY, CDR2 FYNNEI. The V gene lost 6 bases and the J gene lost 0 bases, with 11 bases spanning the gap. The CDR3 loop reads CASSRGQTNYGYTF. The CDR3 nucleotides are TGTGCCAGCAGCAGAGGACAGACTAACTATGGCTACACCTTC.